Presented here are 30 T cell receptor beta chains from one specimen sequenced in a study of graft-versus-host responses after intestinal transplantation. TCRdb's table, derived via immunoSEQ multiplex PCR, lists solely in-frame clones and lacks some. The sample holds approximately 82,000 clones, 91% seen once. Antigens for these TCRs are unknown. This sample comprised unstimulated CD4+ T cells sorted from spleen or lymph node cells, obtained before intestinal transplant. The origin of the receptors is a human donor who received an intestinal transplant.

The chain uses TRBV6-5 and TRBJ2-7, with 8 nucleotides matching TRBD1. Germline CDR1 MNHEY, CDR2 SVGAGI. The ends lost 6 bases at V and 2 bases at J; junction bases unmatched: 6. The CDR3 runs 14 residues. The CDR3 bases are TGTGCCAGCAGCCGCCGGACAGGGACCTACGAGCAGTACTTC. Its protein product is CASSRRTGTYEQYF.

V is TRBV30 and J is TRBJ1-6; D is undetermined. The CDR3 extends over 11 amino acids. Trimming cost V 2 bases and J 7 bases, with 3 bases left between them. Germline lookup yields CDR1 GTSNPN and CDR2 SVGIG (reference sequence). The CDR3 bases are TGTGCCTGGAGTCAGAATTCACCCCTCCACTTT. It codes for CAWSQNSPLHF.

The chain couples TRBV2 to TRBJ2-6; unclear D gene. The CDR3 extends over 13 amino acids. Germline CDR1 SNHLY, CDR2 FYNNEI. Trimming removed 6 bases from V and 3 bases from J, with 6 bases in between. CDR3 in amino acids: CASRGVGANVLTF. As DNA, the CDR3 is TGTGCCAGCAGAGGAGTTGGGGCCAACGTCCTGACTTTC.

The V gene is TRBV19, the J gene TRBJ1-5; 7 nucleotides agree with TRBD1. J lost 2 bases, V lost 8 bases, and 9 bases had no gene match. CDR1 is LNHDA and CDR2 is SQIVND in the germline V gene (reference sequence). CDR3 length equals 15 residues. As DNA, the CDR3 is TGTGCCAGTGGGACAGAGAATTTCCGCAATCAGCCCCAGCATTTT. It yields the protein CASGTENFRNQPQHF. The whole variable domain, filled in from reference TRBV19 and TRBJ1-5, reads DGGITQSPKYLFRKEGQNVTLSCEQNLNHDAMYWYRQDPGQGLRLIYYSQIVNDFQKGDIAEGYSVSREKKESFPLTVTSAQKNPTAFYLCASGTENFRNQPQHFGDGTRLSIL.

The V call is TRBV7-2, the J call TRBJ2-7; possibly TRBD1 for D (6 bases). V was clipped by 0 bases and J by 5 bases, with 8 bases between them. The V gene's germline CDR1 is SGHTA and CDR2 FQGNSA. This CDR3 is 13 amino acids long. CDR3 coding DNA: TGTGCCAGCAGCTTAGCGCACAGGGACGAGCAGTACTTC. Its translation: CASSLAHRDEQYF.

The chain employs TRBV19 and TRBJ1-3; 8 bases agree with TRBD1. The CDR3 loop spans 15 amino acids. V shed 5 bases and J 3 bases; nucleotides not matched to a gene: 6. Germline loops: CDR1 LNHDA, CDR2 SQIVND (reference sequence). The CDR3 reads CASSPPGGYGNTIYF. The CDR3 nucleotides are TGTGCCAGTAGTCCGCCAGGGGGCTATGGAAACACCATATATTTT.

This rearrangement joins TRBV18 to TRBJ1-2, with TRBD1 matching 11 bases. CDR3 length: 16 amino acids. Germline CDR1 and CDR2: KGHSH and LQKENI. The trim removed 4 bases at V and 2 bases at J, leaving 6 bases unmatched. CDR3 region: CASSLKGQGANYGYTF. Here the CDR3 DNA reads TGTGCCAGCTCACTTAAAGGACAGGGGGCCAACTATGGCTACACCTTC.

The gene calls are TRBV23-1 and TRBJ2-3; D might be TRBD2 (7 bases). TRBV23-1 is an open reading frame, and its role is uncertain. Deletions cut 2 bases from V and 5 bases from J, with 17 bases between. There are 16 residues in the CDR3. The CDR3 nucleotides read TGCGCCAGCAGTCAACGAGACCGGGGGGCGGTAGATACGCAGTATTTT. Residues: CASSQRDRGAVDTQYF.

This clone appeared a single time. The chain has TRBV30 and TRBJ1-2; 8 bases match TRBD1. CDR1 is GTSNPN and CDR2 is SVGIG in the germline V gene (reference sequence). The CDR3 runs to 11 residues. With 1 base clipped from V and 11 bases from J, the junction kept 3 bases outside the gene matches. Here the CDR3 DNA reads TGTGCCTGGAGTGGGGACAGGAGGTACACCTTC. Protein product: CAWSGDRRYTF. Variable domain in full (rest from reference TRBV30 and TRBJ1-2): SQTIHQWPATLVQPVGSPLSLECTVEGTSNPNLYWYRQAAGRGLQLLFYSVGIGQISSEVPQNLSASRPQDRQFILSSKKLLLSDSGFYLCAWSGDRRYTFGSGTRLTVV.

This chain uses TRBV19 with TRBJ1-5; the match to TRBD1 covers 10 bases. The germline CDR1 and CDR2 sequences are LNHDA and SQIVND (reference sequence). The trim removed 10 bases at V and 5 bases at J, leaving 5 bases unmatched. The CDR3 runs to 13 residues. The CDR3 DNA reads TGTGCCACAGGACAGGGGGTCGATCAGCCCCAGCATTTT. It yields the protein CATGQGVDQPQHF. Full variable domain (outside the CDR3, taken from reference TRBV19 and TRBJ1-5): DGGITQSPKYLFRKEGQNVTLSCEQNLNHDAMYWYRQDPGQGLRLIYYSQIVNDFQKGDIAEGYSVSREKKESFPLTVTSAQKNPTAFYLCATGQGVDQPQHFGDGTRLSIL.

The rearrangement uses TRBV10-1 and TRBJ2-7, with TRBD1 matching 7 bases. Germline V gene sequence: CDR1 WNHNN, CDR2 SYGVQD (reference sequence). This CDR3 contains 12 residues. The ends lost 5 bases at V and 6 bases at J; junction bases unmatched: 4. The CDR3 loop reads CASSKPGGEQYF. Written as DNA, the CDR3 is TGCGCCAGCAGTAAACCAGGGGGCGAGCAGTACTTC.

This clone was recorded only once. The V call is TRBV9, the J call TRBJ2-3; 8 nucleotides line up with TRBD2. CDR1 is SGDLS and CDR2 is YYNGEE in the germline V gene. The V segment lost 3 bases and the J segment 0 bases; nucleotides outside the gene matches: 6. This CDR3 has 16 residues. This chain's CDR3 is CASSAYSGTSTDTQYF. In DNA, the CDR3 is TGTGCCAGCAGCGCCTATAGCGGGACTAGCACAGATACGCAGTATTTT.

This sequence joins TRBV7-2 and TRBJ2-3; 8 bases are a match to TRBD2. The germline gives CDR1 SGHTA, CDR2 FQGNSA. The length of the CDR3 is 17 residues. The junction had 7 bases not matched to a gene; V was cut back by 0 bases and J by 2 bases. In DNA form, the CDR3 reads TGTGCCAGCAGCTTAGCGGGTAGTAGCGGGGCCACAGATACGCAGTATTTT. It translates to CASSLAGSSGATDTQYF.

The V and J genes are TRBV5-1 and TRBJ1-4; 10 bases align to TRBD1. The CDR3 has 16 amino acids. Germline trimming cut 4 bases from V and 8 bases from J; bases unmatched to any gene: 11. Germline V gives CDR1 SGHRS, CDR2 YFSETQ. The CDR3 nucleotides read TGCGCCAGCAGCGACCAACCGGGACAGGGGTTAGAAAAACTGTTTTTT. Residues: CASSDQPGQGLEKLFF.

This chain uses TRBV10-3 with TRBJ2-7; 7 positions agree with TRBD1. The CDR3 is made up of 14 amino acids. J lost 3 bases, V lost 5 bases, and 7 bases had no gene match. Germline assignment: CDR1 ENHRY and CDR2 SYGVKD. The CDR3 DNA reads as TGTGCCATCAGTAAGACAGGGAAGGACTACGAGCAGTACTTC. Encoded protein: CAISKTGKDYEQYF.

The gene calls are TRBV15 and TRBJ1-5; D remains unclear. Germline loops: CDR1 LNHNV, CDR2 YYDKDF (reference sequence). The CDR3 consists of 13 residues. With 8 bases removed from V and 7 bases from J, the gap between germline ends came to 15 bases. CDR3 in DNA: TGTGCCACCGGACCAGGAGCGGGGCAGCCCCAGCATTTT. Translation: CATGPGAGQPQHF.

CDR3 DNA: TGCGCCAGCAGCGTATGGGCTGGGGACAGGAGCTACACCTTC. Translated: CASSVWAGDRSYTF. The chain carries TRBV5-1 and TRBJ1-2; TRBD1 matches at 8 bases. The CDR3 is 14 amino acids. From germline, CDR1 is SGHRS and CDR2 YFSETQ. V lost 4 bases to trimming and J lost 9 bases; unmatched junction nucleotides: 11.

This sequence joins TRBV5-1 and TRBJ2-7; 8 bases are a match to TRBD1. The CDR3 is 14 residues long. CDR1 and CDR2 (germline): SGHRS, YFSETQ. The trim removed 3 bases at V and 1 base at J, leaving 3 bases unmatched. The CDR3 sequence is CASSSRTGSYEQYF. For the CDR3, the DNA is TGCGCCAGCAGCTCCCGGACAGGGTCCTACGAGCAGTACTTC.

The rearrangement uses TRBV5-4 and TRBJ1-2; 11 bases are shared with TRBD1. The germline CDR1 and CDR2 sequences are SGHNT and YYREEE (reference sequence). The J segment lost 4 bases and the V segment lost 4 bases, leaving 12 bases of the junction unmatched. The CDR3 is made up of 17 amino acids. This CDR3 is CASSQGQGARGIYGYTF. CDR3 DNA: TGTGCCAGCAGCCAAGGACAGGGGGCGCGCGGGATCTATGGCTACACCTTC. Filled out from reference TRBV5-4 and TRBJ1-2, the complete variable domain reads ETGVTQSPTHLIKTRGQQVTLRCSSQSGHNTVSWYQQALGQGPQFIFQYYREEENGRGNFPPRFSGLQFPNYSSELNVNALELDDSALYLCASSQGQGARGIYGYTFGSGTRLTVV.

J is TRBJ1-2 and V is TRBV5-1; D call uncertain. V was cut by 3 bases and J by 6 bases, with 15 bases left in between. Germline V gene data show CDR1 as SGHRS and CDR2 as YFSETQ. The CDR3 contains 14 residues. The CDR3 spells CASSYLFQEDGYTF. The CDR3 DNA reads TGCGCCAGCAGCTACCTCTTCCAGGAGGATGGCTACACCTTC.

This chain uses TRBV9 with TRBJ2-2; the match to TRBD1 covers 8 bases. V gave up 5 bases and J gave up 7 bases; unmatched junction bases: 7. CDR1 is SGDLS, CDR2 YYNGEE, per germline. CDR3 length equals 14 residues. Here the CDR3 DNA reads TGTGCCAGCAGACGGACAGGGTTGGTCGGGGAGCTGTTTTTT. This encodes CASRRTGLVGELFF. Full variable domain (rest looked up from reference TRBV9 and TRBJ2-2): DSGVTQTPKHLITATGQRVTLRCSPRSGDLSVYWYQQSLDQGLQFLIQYYNGEERAKGNILERFSAQQFPDLHSELNLSSLELGDSALYFCASRRTGLVGELFFGEGSRLTVL.

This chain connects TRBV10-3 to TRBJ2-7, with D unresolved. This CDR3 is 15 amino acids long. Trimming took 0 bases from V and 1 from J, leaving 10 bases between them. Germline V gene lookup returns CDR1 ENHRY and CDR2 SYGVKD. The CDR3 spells CAISESGPTSYEQYF. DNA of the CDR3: TGTGCCATCAGTGAGTCGGGCCCTACTTCCTACGAGCAGTACTTC.

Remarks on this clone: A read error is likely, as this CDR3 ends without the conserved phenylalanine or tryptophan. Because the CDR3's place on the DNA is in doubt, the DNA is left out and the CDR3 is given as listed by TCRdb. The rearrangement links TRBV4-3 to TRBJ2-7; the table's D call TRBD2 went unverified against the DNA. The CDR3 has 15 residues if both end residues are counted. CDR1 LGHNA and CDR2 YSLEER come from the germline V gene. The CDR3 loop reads CASSQDGRTSAGQNL.

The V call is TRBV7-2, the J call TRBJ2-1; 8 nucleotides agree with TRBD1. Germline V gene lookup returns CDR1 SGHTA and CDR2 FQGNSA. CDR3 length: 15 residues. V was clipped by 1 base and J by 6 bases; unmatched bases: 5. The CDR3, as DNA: TGTGCCAGCAGCTTAGGGCAGGGGGCGGGCAATGAGCAGTTCTTC. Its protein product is CASSLGQGAGNEQFF.

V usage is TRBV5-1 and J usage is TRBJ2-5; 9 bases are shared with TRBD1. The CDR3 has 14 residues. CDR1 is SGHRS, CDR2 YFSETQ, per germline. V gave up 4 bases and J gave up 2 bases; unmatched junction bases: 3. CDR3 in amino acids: CASSRDRAQETQYF. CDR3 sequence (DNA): TGCGCCAGCAGCCGGGACAGGGCACAAGAGACCCAGTACTTC.

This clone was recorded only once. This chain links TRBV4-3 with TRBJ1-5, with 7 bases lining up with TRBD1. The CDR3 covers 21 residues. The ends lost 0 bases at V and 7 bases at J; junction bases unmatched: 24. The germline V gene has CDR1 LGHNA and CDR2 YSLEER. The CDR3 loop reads CASSQEWRGQGSIGRIQPQHF. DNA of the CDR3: TGCGCCAGCAGCCAAGAATGGAGGGGGCAGGGAAGTATAGGACGAATCCAGCCCCAGCATTTT.

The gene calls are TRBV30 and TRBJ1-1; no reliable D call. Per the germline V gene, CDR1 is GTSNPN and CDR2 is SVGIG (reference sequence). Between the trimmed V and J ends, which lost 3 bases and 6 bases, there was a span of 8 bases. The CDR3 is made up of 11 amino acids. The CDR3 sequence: CAWRRQAEAFF. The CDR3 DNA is TGTGCCTGGAGACGACAAGCTGAAGCTTTCTTT.

The CDR3 DNA is TGCAGTGCCAGAACAGACACTGAAGCTTTCTTT. As protein: CSARTDTEAFF. The chain combines TRBV20-1 with TRBJ1-1, with D uncertain. Germline CDR1 DFQATT, CDR2 SNEGSKA (reference sequence). The CDR3 is 11 amino acids. Trimming shortened V by 6 bases and J by 3 bases, and 8 bases separated the two germline ends.

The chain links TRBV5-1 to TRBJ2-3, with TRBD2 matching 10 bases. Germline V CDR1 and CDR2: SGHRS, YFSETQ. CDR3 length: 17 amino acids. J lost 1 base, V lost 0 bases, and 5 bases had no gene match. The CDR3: CASSLERGGEGTDTQYF. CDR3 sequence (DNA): TGCGCCAGCAGCTTGGAGCGGGGGGGCGAGGGCACAGATACGCAGTATTTT.

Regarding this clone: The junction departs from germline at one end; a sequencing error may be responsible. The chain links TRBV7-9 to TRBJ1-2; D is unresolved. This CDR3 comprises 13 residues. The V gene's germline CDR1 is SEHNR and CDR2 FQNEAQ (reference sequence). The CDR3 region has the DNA TGTGCCAGCAGCAGTACAACTAACTATGGCCACACCTTC. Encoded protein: CASSSTTNYGHTF.